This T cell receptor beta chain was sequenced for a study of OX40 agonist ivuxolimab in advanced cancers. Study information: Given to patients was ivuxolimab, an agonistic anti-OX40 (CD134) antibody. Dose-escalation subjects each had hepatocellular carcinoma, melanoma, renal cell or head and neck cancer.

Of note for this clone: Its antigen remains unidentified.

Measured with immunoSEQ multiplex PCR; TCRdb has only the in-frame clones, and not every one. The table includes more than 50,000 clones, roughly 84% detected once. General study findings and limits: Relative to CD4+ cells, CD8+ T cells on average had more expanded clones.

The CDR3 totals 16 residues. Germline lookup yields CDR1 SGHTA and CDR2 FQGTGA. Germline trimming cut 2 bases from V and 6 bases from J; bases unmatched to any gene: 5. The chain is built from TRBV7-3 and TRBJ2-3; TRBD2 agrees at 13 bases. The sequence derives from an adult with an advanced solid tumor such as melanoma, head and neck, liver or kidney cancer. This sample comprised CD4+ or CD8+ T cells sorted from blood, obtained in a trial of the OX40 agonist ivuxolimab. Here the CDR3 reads CASSLGGLAGADTQYF. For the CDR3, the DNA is TGTGCCAGCAGCTTAGGTGGACTAGCGGGGGCGGATACGCAGTATTTT.